This is a list of T cell receptor beta chains from one sample in a study of technical replicates of blood from a handful of donors. Profiling relied on immunoSEQ multiplex PCR, and the TCRdb table lists in-frame clones only, not all of them. The sample records under 85,000 clones, around 97% being singletons. Sequenced material: T cells isolated from PBMCs. All receptors derive from a human donor in good health. The CDR3 runs from the conserved cysteine through the conserved F or W. The order of the fields is clone size, V gene, D gene, J gene, CDR3 DNA, CDR3 protein. The D gene is left open where the match is weak. Part of the rows lack a size; the others show once, few, many or a class for expanded clones.

NA	TRBV5-1	TRBD2	TRBJ2-1	TGCGCCAGCAGCTTGGGGCTAGCGGGGGGAAATGAGCAGTTCTTC	CASSLGLAGGNEQFF
once	TRBV27	NA	TRBJ2-6	TGTGCCAGCAGTCCGCCCGGTTTGTCGAGGGTCGGGGCCAACGTCCTGACTTTC	CASSPPGLSRVGANVLTF
NA	TRBV11-3	TRBD1	TRBJ1-1	TGTGCCAGCAGCTTAAGGTCAGGGGGTAGGGACACTGAAGCTTTCTTT	CASSLRSGGRDTEAFF
NA	TRBV29-1	NA	TRBJ2-7	TGCAGCGTTGAGGACGGGAGTTGGTACGAGCAGTACTTC	CSVEDGSWYEQYF
NA	TRBV6-4	NA	TRBJ2-2	TGTGCCAGCAGTGTGGAGGTGGGCACCGGGGAGCTGTTTTTT	CASSVEVGTGELFF
NA	TRBV2	NA	TRBJ2-7	TGTGCCAGCGGGGACTGGGCCTACGAGCAGTACTTC	CASGDWAYEQYF
NA	TRBV11-2	TRBD2	TRBJ2-5	TGTGCCAGCAGGTACACTAGCGCCCAAGAGACCCAGTACTTC	CASRYTSAQETQYF
NA	TRBV5-4	NA	TRBJ2-5	TGTGCCATTCCGCAGCTGGGGGCCCTACAAGAGACCCAGTACTTC	CAIPQLGALQETQYF
NA	TRBV25-1	NA	TRBJ2-1	TGTGCCAGCAGAAGGGGTAATGAGCAGTTCTTC	CASRRGNEQFF
NA	TRBV11-2	TRBD2	TRBJ2-7	TGTGCCAGCAGACTCCGACTAGCGGGAGGGCCCCACGAGCAGTACTTC	CASRLRLAGGPHEQYF
NA	TRBV29-1	NA	TRBJ2-1	TGCAGCGTTGACAGGGGTACCTACAATGAGCAGTTCTTC	CSVDRGTYNEQFF
once	TRBV5-1	TRBD1	TRBJ2-7	TGCGCCAGCAGCTTGGAGGACAGGGCTTACGAGCAGTACTTC	CASSLEDRAYEQYF
NA	TRBV7-9	NA	TRBJ2-2	TGTGCCAGCAGCCCTAGCTGGACCGGGGAGCTGTTTTTT	CASSPSWTGELFF
NA	TRBV27	TRBD1	TRBJ2-5	TGTGCCAGCAGTTTGCTGTCGACAGGGCTGAGTCAGGGGGTAGAGACCCAGTACTTC	CASSLLSTGLSQGVETQYF
NA	TRBV19	NA	TRBJ1-4	TGTGCCAGTAGTATAACCGTCAAGGGGGAAAAACTGTTTTTT	CASSITVKGEKLFF
NA	TRBV7-9	TRBD2	TRBJ2-1	TGTGCCAGCAGCTGGGGGACTAGCGAAATGGTCGATGAGCAGTTCTTC	CASSWGTSEMVDEQFF
NA	TRBV29-1	NA	TRBJ2-7	TGCAGCGTTGTTTCTGTTGCAGGGGCAACCTACTCTCTCTACGAGCAGTACTTC	CSVVSVAGATYSLYEQYF
NA	TRBV27	TRBD1	TRBJ1-6	TGTGCCAGCAGTCGGTACATGACAGGGGGGTCACCCCTCCACTTT	CASSRYMTGGSPLHF
NA	TRBV6-5	NA	TRBJ2-2	TGTGCCAGCAGTTACGGAGGGATCGGGGAGCTGTTTTTT	CASSYGGIGELFF
NA	TRBV9	NA	TRBJ2-3	TGTGCCAGCAGCGAATTAGTCCCAGATACGCAGTATTTT	CASSELVPDTQYF
NA	TRBV6-5	NA	TRBJ1-3	TGTGCCAGCAGTTCTGCACACTCTGGAAACACCATATATTTT	CASSSAHSGNTIYF
NA	TRBV15	NA	TRBJ1-4	TGTGCCACCAGCAGACCGGACAGATTTAATGAAAAACTGTTTTTT	CATSRPDRFNEKLFF
once	TRBV7-6	TRBD2	TRBJ2-7	TGTGCCAGCAGCTTAGGGCTAGCGGGGGCCGAGCAGTACTTC	CASSLGLAGAEQYF
NA	TRBV7-8	NA	TRBJ2-7	TGTGCCAGCAGCTCATTGACAAGTCCGTCCTACGAGCAGTACTTC	CASSSLTSPSYEQYF
NA	TRBV4-2	TRBD2	TRBJ2-2	TGTGCCAGCAGCCAAGACGGGAGGGTTTACACCGGGGAGCTGTTTTTT	CASSQDGRVYTGELFF
NA	TRBV30	NA	TRBJ2-3	TGTGCCTGGAGTGTCCGGGGGGATACGCAGTATTTT	CAWSVRGDTQYF
NA	TRBV4-2	NA	TRBJ1-5	TGTGCCAGCAGCCAGATCCAGGGAGGCCCTAATCAGCCCCAGCATTTT	CASSQIQGGPNQPQHF
NA	TRBV2	NA	TRBJ1-3	TGTGCCAGCTCCTCGGTTCACTCTGGAAACACCATATATTTT	CASSSVHSGNTIYF
NA	TRBV6-5	NA	TRBJ1-2	TGTGCCAGCAGTCCCGGGCCCCACAGCGGGGGCTACACCTTC	CASSPGPHSGGYTF
NA	TRBV5-8	TRBD2	TRBJ2-4	TGTGCCAGCAGCTTGGACGGGACTAACAAAGCCAAAAACATTCAGTACTTC	CASSLDGTNKAKNIQYF
NA	TRBV9	TRBD2	TRBJ2-1	TGTGCCAGCAGCGCCGGGGGACTAGCGGCTAGGCACTTCCCACCCAATGAGCAGTTCTTC	CASSAGGLAARHFPPNEQFF
NA	TRBV4-2	TRBD1	TRBJ1-2	TGTGCCAGCAGCCAAGAGGGGGACAGGGTCAACACCTTC	CASSQEGDRVNTF
NA	TRBV7-8	NA	TRBJ1-6	TGTGCCAGCAGCTTAACGGGAGAACCCCTCCACTTT	CASSLTGEPLHF
NA	TRBV25-1	NA	TRBJ1-1	TGTGCCAGCAGTGTTCTAATTGAGTCTGAAGCTTTCTTT	CASSVLIESEAFF
NA	TRBV11-2	NA	TRBJ1-2	TGTGCCAGCAGCTTCGGACAGACTATTAACTATGGCTACACCTTC	CASSFGQTINYGYTF
NA	TRBV27	TRBD1	TRBJ2-7	TGTGCCAGCAGTTCATCCAGGACAGGAACCTACGAGCAGTACTTC	CASSSSRTGTYEQYF
NA	TRBV6-5	NA	TRBJ2-2	TGTGCCATCCGGGGGACCGGGGAGCTGTTTTTT	CAIRGTGELFF
once	TRBV7-9	TRBD2	TRBJ2-7	TGTGCCAGCAGCCTGGGGACTAGCGGGGGCTCGTGGGAGCAGTACTTC	CASSLGTSGGSWEQYF
NA	TRBV10-2	NA	TRBJ2-7	TGCGCCAGCAGTGAGATAGTAGCGGACTACGAGCAGTACTTC	CASSEIVADYEQYF
NA	TRBV10-3	TRBD1	TRBJ2-7	TGTGCCATCAGTTTAGAACAGGGGGTCGAGCAGTACTTC	CAISLEQGVEQYF
NA	TRBV6-6	TRBD1	TRBJ1-5	TGTGCCAGCAGTTACTCGACGACAGGGGAGGGTCAGCCCCAGCATTTT	CASSYSTTGEGQPQHF
NA	TRBV28	TRBD2	TRBJ2-1	TGTGCCAGCAGTTTTACTAGCGGGGGGGACAATGAGCAGTTCTTC	CASSFTSGGDNEQFF
NA	TRBV19	TRBD1	TRBJ2-5	TGTGCCAGCAGACAGGGGGCCGGGGAGACCCAGTACTTC	CASRQGAGETQYF